Below, 26 T cell receptor beta chains from the same sample are listed, as sequenced in a study of blood T cell repertoires in COVID-19. Profiled with immunoSEQ multiplex PCR; TCRdb holds only in-frame clones, not every one. In the table there are just over 300,000 clones, under 90% of which are singletons. Sample: PBMCs or T cells enriched from blood (not recorded which). The receptors were gathered from a man aged 25-45 years who had recovered from COVID-19.

The J gene is TRBJ1-4, the V gene TRBV5-1; D unresolved. The CDR3 spans 14 residues. The germline V gene encodes CDR1 SGHRS and CDR2 YFSETQ. The V gene lost 4 bases and the J gene lost 8 bases, with 15 bases spanning the gap. CDR3 protein: CASSVGVGREKLFF. CDR3 in DNA: TGCGCCAGCAGCGTCGGGGTAGGGAGGGAAAAACTGTTTTTT.

This clone was counted a few times. The chain has TRBV6-5 and TRBJ2-5; D gene uncertain. Per germline, CDR1 MNHEY and CDR2 SVGAGI. This CDR3 is 14 amino acids long. With 6 bases removed from V and 2 bases from J, the gap between germline ends came to 13 bases. Written as DNA, the CDR3 is TGTGCCAGCAGCCCCGAAACAGCACAAGAGACCCAGTACTTC. Translating it yields CASSPETAQETQYF.

The sample holds a few counts of this clone. The chain combines TRBV15 with TRBJ2-2; D is uncertain. The ends were cut back, 0 bases at V and 4 bases at J, with 9 bases in the middle. This CDR3 region has 15 residues. Per the germline V gene, CDR1 is LNHNV and CDR2 is YYDKDF (reference sequence). The CDR3 is CATSRELLSTGELFF. The CDR3 bases are TGTGCCACCAGCAGAGAATTACTGAGCACCGGGGAGCTGTTTTTT.

The genes are TRBV14 and TRBJ1-1, with 7 bases identical to TRBD1. CDR1 and CDR2 (germline): SGHDN, FVKESK. V shed 5 bases and J 1 base; nucleotides not matched to a gene: 7. The CDR3 covers 15 residues. This CDR3 reads CASSDYYRGNTEAFF. The CDR3, as DNA: TGTGCCAGCAGCGATTACTACAGGGGGAACACTGAAGCTTTCTTT.

The rearrangement uses TRBV5-1 and TRBJ2-2; TRBD1 matches at 9 bases. The CDR3 has 15 residues. V trimming: 7 bases; J trimming: 6 bases; junction bases outside the gene matches: 10. The germline CDR1 and CDR2 sequences are SGHRS and YFSETQ. The chain's CDR3 is CASSDRGGIAGELFF. In DNA, the CDR3 is TGCGCCAGCTCCGACAGGGGGGGTATCGCCGGGGAGCTGTTTTTT.

CDR3 sequence: CASSDPSGYGYTF. The CDR3 bases are TGTGCCAGCAGTGACCCCAGCGGTTATGGCTACACCTTC. V gene TRBV6-1 combines with J gene TRBJ1-2; no firm D call. Germline assignment: CDR1 MNHNS and CDR2 SASEGT. The CDR3 has 13 residues. V dropped 3 bases and J dropped 5 bases, with 10 bases sitting between them.

V gene TRBV6-6 combines with J gene TRBJ1-2, with TRBD1 as a possible D gene (6 bases). The CDR3 spans 14 residues. Germline lookup yields CDR1 MNHNY and CDR2 SVGAGI (reference sequence). Trimming left V 7 bases short and J 0 bases short, with 12 bases between. The CDR3 loop reads CASTMDRANYGYTF. The CDR3 DNA is TGTGCCAGCACCATGGACAGAGCTAACTATGGCTACACCTTC.

CDR3 nucleotides: TGTGCCAGCAGCAAGGACAGGGTGTCAGATACGCAGTATTTT. Protein product: CASSKDRVSDTQYF. J is TRBJ2-3 and V is TRBV14, with TRBD1 matching over 8 bases. Germline CDR1 is SGHDN and CDR2 is FVKESK. The ends lost 5 bases at V and 4 bases at J; junction bases unmatched: 5. This CDR3 is 14 amino acids long.

The V call is TRBV27, the J call TRBJ2-7; TRBD1 aligns across 8 bases. Germline V gene data show CDR1 as MNHEY and CDR2 as SMNVEV (reference sequence). This CDR3 comprises 16 residues. V shed 4 bases, J shed 2 bases, and the junction held 10 bases outside the gene matches. The CDR3 nucleotides read TGTGCCAGCAGTTCCCGAGGACAGGGTAGCGCCTACGAGCAGTACTTC. Its translation: CASSSRGQGSAYEQYF.

The CDR3 loop is CASRITGATNTGELFF. CDR3 bases: TGTGCCAGCCGCATAACAGGTGCCACGAACACCGGGGAGCTGTTTTTT. The chain has TRBV5-6 and TRBJ2-2, with a tentative D call TRBD1 (5 bases). Trimming took 7 bases from V and 0 from J, leaving 16 bases between them. The CDR3 loop spans 16 amino acids. The germline V gene encodes CDR1 SGHDT and CDR2 YYEEEE.

CDR3 sequence: CASSLGLVGASEQYF. CDR3 bases: TGCGCCAGCAGCCTAGGACTAGTGGGGGCCTCCGAGCAGTACTTC. The chain employs TRBV5-1 and TRBJ2-7; the D gene is possibly TRBD2 (7 bases). The V and J ends lost 4 bases and 6 bases respectively, with 20 bases between them. This CDR3 is built from 15 residues. Germline V gene lookup returns CDR1 SGHRS and CDR2 YFSETQ.

The chain has TRBV19 and TRBJ1-5, with D possibly TRBD1 on 6 matching bases. Looked up from germline, CDR1 is LNHDA and CDR2 is SQIVND (reference sequence). The germline V and J ends were trimmed by 6 bases and 5 bases, with 14 bases remaining between them. This CDR3 comprises 14 residues. The CDR3 reads CASSTDRTYQPQHF. The CDR3 bases are TGTGCCAGTAGCACAGACAGGACCTATCAGCCCCAGCATTTT.

The rearrangement joins TRBV11-3 to TRBJ1-4; 7 positions agree with TRBD1. The CDR3 is 15 residues long. V lost 5 bases to trimming and J lost 5 bases; unmatched junction nucleotides: 8. Looked up from germline, CDR1 is SGHNT and CDR2 is YENEEA. CDR3 DNA sequence: TGTGCCAGCAGCGGCTACAGGGGAAACAATGAAAAACTGTTTTTT. This gives the protein CASSGYRGNNEKLFF.

The chain links TRBV5-1 to TRBJ2-1, with D possibly TRBD1 on 5 matching bases. This CDR3 is 14 amino acids long. Germline loops: CDR1 SGHRS, CDR2 YFSETQ. The V gene lost 3 bases and the J gene lost 3 bases, with 10 bases spanning the gap. The CDR3 region is CASSSDSSYNEQFF. In DNA, the CDR3 is TGCGCCAGCAGCTCTGACAGTAGCTACAATGAGCAGTTCTTC.

V and J are TRBV15 and TRBJ2-1; 12 nucleotides agree with TRBD1. The CDR3 is made up of 19 amino acids. Germline V gene data show CDR1 as LNHNV and CDR2 as YYDKDF (reference sequence). J gave up 7 bases and V 1 base, and 14 bases lay outside the gene matches. CDR3 amino acids: CATSRGVTGTGGAGNEQFF. The CDR3, as DNA: TGTGCCACCAGCAGAGGTGTTACCGGGACAGGGGGCGCAGGGAATGAGCAGTTCTTC.

This chain connects TRBV6-5 to TRBJ2-1, with 8 nucleotides matching TRBD1. The CDR3 loop spans 15 amino acids. Germline V gene data show CDR1 as MNHEY and CDR2 as SVGAGI. Trimming cost V 8 bases and J 5 bases; bases outside gene matches: 11. CDR3 residues: CASEPRTGFNNEQFF. CDR3 nucleotides: TGTGCCAGCGAGCCAAGGACAGGGTTTAACAATGAGCAGTTCTTC.

The chain recombines TRBV29-1 with TRBJ2-7; 10 nucleotides align to TRBD2. After removal of 4 bases from V and 0 bases from J, the junction contained 9 bases not matched to a gene. Germline V lookup: CDR1 SQVTM, CDR2 ANQGSEA. CDR3 size: 16 residues. Here the CDR3 reads CSVVGTSALASYEQYF. The CDR3 nucleotides read TGCAGCGTTGTAGGGACTAGCGCTTTAGCCTCCTACGAGCAGTACTTC.

The rearrangement links TRBV24-1 to TRBJ1-5; D is perhaps TRBD1 (5 bases). Trimming removed 9 bases from V and 1 base from J, with 18 bases in between. Germline-derived CDR1 and CDR2 are KGHDR and SFDVKD. The CDR3 length is 16 residues. CDR3: CATPSDTEGSNQPQHF. CDR3 nucleotide sequence: TGTGCCACCCCTAGTGACACGGAGGGGAGCAATCAGCCCCAGCATTTT.

This clone was counted a few times. The chain is built from TRBV18 and TRBJ2-3; 7 bases are a match to TRBD2. The CDR3 extends over 15 amino acids. CDR1 KGHSH and CDR2 LQKENI come from the germline V gene. V was clipped by 3 bases and J by 6 bases; unmatched bases: 9. CDR3 protein: CASSPEGLPQDTQYF. CDR3 nucleotide sequence: TGTGCCAGCTCACCGGAGGGACTACCACAGGATACGCAGTATTTT.

The chain combines TRBV25-1 with TRBJ2-7; 7 positions match TRBD1. The CDR3 runs to 14 residues. Germline CDR1 is MGHDK and CDR2 is SYGVNS. The junction had 4 bases not matched to a gene; V was cut back by 5 bases and J by 0 bases. CDR3 amino acids: CASSRTGDSYEQYF. For the CDR3, the DNA is TGTGCCAGCAGTAGGACAGGCGACTCCTACGAGCAGTACTTC.

The chain carries TRBV10-2 and TRBJ2-7, with D maybe TRBD2 (7 bases). The CDR3 is made up of 17 amino acids. Germline V gene lookup returns CDR1 WSHSY and CDR2 SAAADI. V gave up 0 bases and J gave up 2 bases, with 17 bases separating them. The DNA for the CDR3 is TGCGCCAGCAGTGAGTCGGGAGGGGGAGTCGGGACCTACGAGCAGTACTTC. It codes for CASSESGGGVGTYEQYF.

The V gene is TRBV18, the J gene TRBJ1-5, with D hard to call. Germline assignment: CDR1 KGHSH and CDR2 LQKENI. The V and J ends lost 2 bases and 13 bases respectively, with 12 bases between them. The CDR3 is 12 amino acids. The CDR3 nucleotides are TGTGCCAGCTCACCAGACGGAGCGTGGCAGCATTTT. Its translation is CASSPDGAWQHF.

The chain recombines TRBV6-6 with TRBJ1-1, with D unresolved. The V gene's germline CDR1 is MNHNY and CDR2 SVGAGI (reference sequence). The CDR3 covers 12 residues. V lost 2 bases, J lost 8 bases, and 9 bases lay in between. The CDR3 region is CASSYLGAEAFF. The CDR3 coding sequence is TGTGCCAGCAGTTACCTGGGAGCCGAAGCTTTCTTT.

V usage is TRBV27 and J usage is TRBJ1-2; tentative D call: TRBD1 (5 bases). Germline loops: CDR1 MNHEY, CDR2 SMNVEV (reference sequence). The CDR3 spans 14 residues. V was clipped by 5 bases and J by 7 bases, with 17 bases between them. In DNA form, the CDR3 reads TGTGCCAGCAGTGGGGCGGGACTAGGCGTTGGCTACACCTTC. As protein: CASSGAGLGVGYTF.

The chain recombines TRBV30 with TRBJ1-1; a possible D gene is TRBD1 (5 bases). CDR1 and CDR2 (germline): GTSNPN, SVGIG (reference sequence). The length of the CDR3 is 15 residues. The CDR3: CAEAGVINGNTEAFF. The CDR3 DNA reads as TGTGCGGAAGCGGGGGTTATCAACGGGAACACTGAAGCTTTCTTT.

The chain couples TRBV5-1 to TRBJ2-1, with 10 positions matching TRBD1. CDR1 and CDR2 (germline): SGHRS, YFSETQ. This CDR3 is 17 amino acids long. Trimming took 4 bases from V and 3 from J; bases not matched to a gene: 10. CDR3 sequence (DNA): TGCGCCAGCAGCCCAACCCTCGGGACAGGGGACTACAATGAGCAGTTCTTC. This encodes CASSPTLGTGDYNEQFF.